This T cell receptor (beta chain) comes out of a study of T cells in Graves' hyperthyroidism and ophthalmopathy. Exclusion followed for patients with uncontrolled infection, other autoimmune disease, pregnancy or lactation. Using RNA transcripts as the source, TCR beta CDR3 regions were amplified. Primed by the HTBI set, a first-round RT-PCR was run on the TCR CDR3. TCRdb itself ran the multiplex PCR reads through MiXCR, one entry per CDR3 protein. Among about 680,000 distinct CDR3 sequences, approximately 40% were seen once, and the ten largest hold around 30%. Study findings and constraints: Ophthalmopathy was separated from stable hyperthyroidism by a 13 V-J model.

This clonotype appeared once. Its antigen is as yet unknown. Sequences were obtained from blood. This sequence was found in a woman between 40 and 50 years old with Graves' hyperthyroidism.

In DNA, the CDR3 is TGTGCCAGTAGTCGCAGACAGGGTGATTCTGGAAACACCATATATTTT. Translated: CASSRRQGDSGNTIYF. V usage is TRBV19 and J usage is TRBJ1-3; 7 nucleotides line up with TRBD1. Germline V lookup: CDR1 LNHDA, CDR2 SQIVND (reference sequence). The CDR3 is 16 residues long. The V segment lost 5 bases and the J segment 1 base; nucleotides outside the gene matches: 8.